This T cell receptor (beta chain) was retrieved from a study of a mutant IDH1 vaccine in newly diagnosed glioma. Study summary: The week-35 safety follow-up was V12, and the week-47 study end was V13. The study, taken as a whole, reports: In roughly 93% of patients, immune responses induced by the vaccine occurred.

Using immunoSEQ multiplex PCR, the repertoire was profiled, and TCRdb retains in-frame clones only, with some absent. The table lists 84,000 or so clones, 81% of them singletons. This CDR3 is 16 amino acids long. Trimming shortened V by 0 bases and J by 0 bases, and 12 bases separated the two germline ends. Germline CDR1 and CDR2: LGHNA and YNFKEQ. A note on this clone: The antigen is not known.

Indicated time point: week 47, end of study. It was 300 ug of mutant IDH1 20-mer peptide that made up each vaccine dose, given with topical imiquimod. Donor diagnoses consisted of new WHO grade 3 or 4 IDH1-mutant, ATRX-lost astrocytomas. The sample was PBMCs, taken from a glioma patient whose treatment included an IDH1 peptide vaccine. V gene TRBV4-2 combines with J gene TRBJ2-7; possible D gene TRBD2, 5 bases. This clonotype originated in a man in his forties with glioma. CDR3 residues: CASSQEERWLSYEQYF. Here the CDR3 DNA reads TGTGCCAGCAGCCAAGAAGAGCGGTGGCTCTCCTACGAGCAGTACTTC.